The 31 T cell receptor beta chains given below trace back to one sample, sequenced in a study of response to subunit inactivated influenza vaccine (dated by TCRdb to between 2018 and 2020). Library prep was done by RT-PCR. Sequencing was performed on an Illumina HiSeq 2500. TCRdb handled the public reads itself, with Q25 trimming in fastp and clone calling in MiXCR, and kept productive beta chains. All rows with the same CDR3 protein become a single entry with the most common DNA and genes. For this sample there are hundreds of thousands of distinct CDR3 sequences; roughly 13% appear just once. The biggest ten clones account for roughly 13% of the sample. What the time point label conveys for this sample: 45 to 50 days after influenza vaccine administration. The sequenced sample was PBMCs from blood, obtained about 40 days after vaccination. Receptors were obtained from a man aged 50-60 years who received an inactivated influenza vaccine. Donor details come from another sample of the same person, matched by shared clones.

The chain has TRBV5-1 and TRBJ2-5; 7 bases are a match to TRBD1. With V trimmed by 1 base and J by 2 bases, 2 bases remained unmatched. The CDR3 runs 14 residues. The germline V gene encodes CDR1 SGHRS and CDR2 YFSETQ. The CDR3 DNA sequence: TGCGCCAGCAGCTTGTTGGGACAGCAAGAGACCCAGTACTTC. This translates into CASSLLGQQETQYF.

V gene TRBV20-1 combines with J gene TRBJ2-7; TRBD1 matches 10 bases. This CDR3 has 13 amino acids. V gave up 6 bases and J gave up 2 bases; unmatched junction bases: 4. CDR1 is DFQATT and CDR2 is SNEGSKA in the germline V gene (reference sequence). The DNA for the CDR3 is TGCAGTGCCGGGACAGGGGATCCCTACGAGCAGTACTTC. Encoded protein: CSAGTGDPYEQYF.

This chain links TRBV10-3 with TRBJ2-5; TRBD2 might be the D (5 bases). The CDR3 totals 15 residues. V dropped 0 bases and J dropped 0 bases, with 8 bases sitting between them. Germline values: CDR1 ENHRY, CDR2 SYGVKD. CDR3 protein: CAISESGRYQETQYF. The CDR3 nucleotides are TGTGCCATCAGTGAGTCTGGGAGATACCAAGAGACCCAGTACTTC.

This clonotype occurred many times. The chain is built from TRBV11-1 and TRBJ2-7, with D possibly matching TRBD1 (6 bases). Trimming took 4 bases from V and 4 from J, leaving 26 bases between them. The germline V gene encodes CDR1 SGHAT and CDR2 FQDESV (reference sequence). The CDR3 length is 18 residues. The CDR3 nucleotides read TGTGCCAGCAGCTCATTAAAAGTACAGGGCAGGGGTTCTTACGAGCAGTACTTC. This codes for CASSSLKVQGRGSYEQYF.

The rearrangement uses TRBV20-1 and TRBJ2-7; unclear D gene. The CDR3 sequence is 15 residues long. The germline V gene encodes CDR1 DFQATT and CDR2 SNEGSKA (reference sequence). Trimming removed 0 bases from V and 4 bases from J, with 16 bases in between. CDR3 loop: CSAREQGQGWYEQYF. The DNA of the CDR3 is TGCAGTGCTAGAGAACAAGGTCAAGGATGGTACGAGCAGTACTTC.

This clonotype was observed many times. This chain joins TRBV24-1 and TRBJ2-1; tentative D call: TRBD2 (7 bases). This CDR3 has 19 residues. The V and J ends lost 2 bases and 4 bases respectively, with 23 bases between them. Looked up from germline, CDR1 is KGHDR and CDR2 is SFDVKD. CDR3 protein: CATSDSAVPMSGTYNEQFF. In DNA form, the CDR3 reads TGTGCCACCAGTGATTCGGCGGTCCCTATGAGCGGGACATACAATGAGCAGTTCTTC.

The chain couples TRBV7-9 to TRBJ2-3; the D gene is possibly TRBD2 (5 bases). This CDR3 has 12 amino acids. The germline gives CDR1 SEHNR, CDR2 FQNEAQ (reference sequence). V was trimmed by 0 bases and J by 11 bases, leaving 9 bases between them. The CDR3 coding sequence is TGTGCCAGCAGCTTAGCGGCCGGGATGCAGTATTTT. Translation: CASSLAAGMQYF.

This clonotype was counted a few times. The chain carries TRBV10-3 and TRBJ2-1; 10 nucleotides match TRBD1. There are 12 residues in the CDR3. Looked up from germline, CDR1 is ENHRY and CDR2 is SYGVKD. V lost 7 bases to trimming and J lost 7 bases; unmatched junction nucleotides: 1. CDR3 DNA: TGTGCCATCATGGGACAGGGGAATGAGCAGTTCTTC. Its protein is CAIMGQGNEQFF.

The chain carries TRBV7-2 and TRBJ2-5; no firm D call. Germline CDR1 and CDR2: SGHTA and FQGNSA. The CDR3 runs 13 residues. Between the trimmed V and J ends, which lost 2 bases and 4 bases, there was a span of 8 bases. The chain's CDR3 is CASSLNPGETQYF. In nucleotides, the CDR3 is TGTGCCAGCAGCTTAAACCCGGGAGAGACCCAGTACTTC. Drawing the rest from reference TRBV7-2 and TRBJ2-5, the complete variable domain is GAGVSQSPSNKVTEKGKDVELRCDPISGHTALYWYRQSLGQGLEFLIYFQGNSAPDKSGLPSDRFSAERTGGSVSTLTIQRTQQEDSAVYLCASSLNPGETQYFGPGTRLLVL.

In regard to this clonotype: This may be a read error, as it is one base from a much larger clone. CDR3 residues: CSISESTGIGEQYF. CDR3 bases: TGTTCCATCAGTGAGTCGACGGGGATCGGAGAGCAGTACTTC. V is TRBV10-3 and J is TRBJ2-7, with D possibly matching TRBD2 (5 bases). The germline gives CDR1 ENHRY, CDR2 SYGVKD. The CDR3 loop spans 14 amino acids.

This clonotype appeared a few times. The CDR3 spells CAISEGGGEQFF. The CDR3 nucleotides are TGTGCCATCAGTGAGGGGGGGGGTGAGCAGTTCTTC. This chain links TRBV10-3 with TRBJ2-1; 7 bases map to TRBD2. This CDR3 region has 12 residues. The junction had 1 base not matched to a gene; V was cut back by 2 bases and J by 9 bases. Germline V gives CDR1 ENHRY, CDR2 SYGVKD.

This clonotype was seen a few times. This rearrangement joins TRBV4-2 to TRBJ2-7, with 15 nucleotides matching TRBD2. Germline lookup yields CDR1 LGHNA and CDR2 YNFKEQ. V lost 2 bases to trimming and J lost 3 bases; unmatched junction nucleotides: 5. The CDR3 spans 17 residues. DNA for the CDR3: TGTGCCAGCAGCCAACAGGGACTAGCGGGGGGAAACTACGAGCAGTACTTC. The encoded protein is CASSQQGLAGGNYEQYF.

This clonotype was counted a few times. The V gene is TRBV5-1, the J gene TRBJ1-2; the D gene is possibly TRBD1 (6 bases). Looked up from germline, CDR1 is SGHRS and CDR2 is YFSETQ. The CDR3 length is 15 residues. Trimming pared 0 bases from V and 3 bases from J, leaving 12 bases between. Written as DNA, the CDR3 is TGCGCCAGCAGCTTGGTTATCAGGGGAGACTATGGCTACACCTTC. Translating it yields CASSLVIRGDYGYTF.

This clonotype was counted only a few times. CDR3 coding DNA: TGTGCCAGCAGCCGGGCGGGGGGGTCTAGCACAGATACGCAGTATTTT. Translating gives CASSRAGGSSTDTQYF. V gene TRBV3-1 combines with J gene TRBJ2-3; TRBD2 matches at 9 bases. The CDR3 consists of 16 residues. Germline CDR1 and CDR2: LGHDT and YNNKEL (reference sequence). V shed 4 bases and J 0 bases; nucleotides not matched to a gene: 5.

The chain recombines TRBV6-5 with TRBJ2-7; TRBD2 might be the D (6 bases). This CDR3 spans 15 amino acids. Germline assignment: CDR1 MNHEY and CDR2 SVGAGI. The V gene lost 3 bases and the J gene lost 5 bases, with 17 bases spanning the gap. CDR3 protein: CASSYRLGGHNEQYF. The CDR3 DNA sequence: TGTGCCAGCAGTTATAGACTAGGCGGACACAACGAGCAGTACTTC.

The chain couples TRBV15 to TRBJ2-3; 7 bases fit TRBD1. This CDR3 is 19 amino acids long. Per the germline V gene, CDR1 is LNHNV and CDR2 is YYDKDF (reference sequence). J was trimmed by 4 bases and V by 0 bases; bases with no gene match: 16. The CDR3 DNA reads TGTGCCACCAGCAGAGATACATTAGACAGGGAATCCAGCGCAGATACGCAGTATTTT. It yields the protein CATSRDTLDRESSADTQYF.

The chain uses TRBV20-1 and TRBJ1-2; D may be TRBD1 (6 bases). The CDR3 has 13 amino acids. Germline CDR1 and CDR2: DFQATT and SNEGSKA (reference sequence). The CDR3 DNA reads as TGCAGCTCGGTGGACGGGGGCAACTATGGCTACACCTTC. It is translated as CSSVDGGNYGYTF.

This clonotype was observed a handful of times. J is TRBJ2-1 and V is TRBV6-1, with 12 bases fitting TRBD2. CDR3 length: 16 amino acids. J gave up 0 bases and V 6 bases, and 3 bases lay outside the gene matches. Germline V gene data show CDR1 as MNHNS and CDR2 as SASEGT. Here the CDR3 reads CASRPSGGGSYNEQFF. CDR3 nucleotides: TGTGCCAGCAGGCCTAGCGGGGGGGGCTCCTACAATGAGCAGTTCTTC.

This clonotype has only a few counts. The chain carries TRBV7-2 and TRBJ2-1; tentative D call: TRBD2 (6 bases). Germline V CDR1 and CDR2: SGHTA, FQGNSA. V was trimmed by 3 bases and J by 0 bases, leaving 12 bases between them. The CDR3 extends over 16 amino acids. The CDR3 coding sequence is TGTGCCAGCAGCTTCCCTGGGGGGAACTCCTACAATGAGCAGTTCTTC. Protein: CASSFPGGNSYNEQFF. The complete variable domain, with remaining parts taken from reference TRBV7-2 and TRBJ2-1, reads GAGVSQSPSNKVTEKGKDVELRCDPISGHTALYWYRQSLGQGLEFLIYFQGNSAPDKSGLPSDRFSAERTGGSVSTLTIQRTQQEDSAVYLCASSFPGGNSYNEQFFGPGTRLTVL.

V is TRBV28 and J is TRBJ1-5; 10 positions match TRBD1. Germline assignment: CDR1 MDHEN and CDR2 SYDVKM. CDR3 length equals 15 residues. Trimming cost V 5 bases and J 7 bases; bases outside gene matches: 8. Here the CDR3 reads CASSPGQGPGQPQHF. CDR3 in DNA: TGTGCCAGCAGTCCGGGACAGGGGCCGGGGCAGCCCCAGCATTTT.

The genes are TRBV6-2 or TRBV6-3 and TRBJ2-7, with TRBD1 matching 7 bases. The CDR3 sequence is 15 residues long. J was trimmed by 2 bases and V by 6 bases; bases with no gene match: 10. CDR1 MNHEY and CDR2 SVGEGT come from the germline V gene. CDR3 sequence (DNA): TGTGCCAGCAGACAAACAGGGGCAGAGACCTACGAGCAGTACTTC. This translates into CASRQTGAETYEQYF.

The V gene is TRBV20-1, the J gene TRBJ2-5, with TRBD2 identical over 8 bases. In germline, CDR1 is DFQATT, CDR2 SNEGSKA (reference sequence). V lost 3 bases and J lost 2; bases outside the gene matches: 8. This CDR3 region has 15 residues. CDR3 sequence (DNA): TGCAGTGCTAGGACAGGTGGCGGGGGGCAAGAGACCCAGTACTTC. Translating gives CSARTGGGGQETQYF.

At least ten counts were recorded for this clonotype. The chain is built from TRBV20-1 and TRBJ2-5, with 9 nucleotides matching TRBD1. Trimming cost V 5 bases and J 4 bases; bases outside gene matches: 14. The CDR3 totals 16 residues. The germline V gene encodes CDR1 DFQATT and CDR2 SNEGSKA (reference sequence). CDR3 bases: TGCAGTGCTGGGACCTCCGGGACAGGGACATCAGAGACCCAGTACTTC. Encoded protein: CSAGTSGTGTSETQYF.

This chain joins TRBV6-2 or TRBV6-3 and TRBJ2-1, with a possible D match to TRBD1 (6 bases). Germline-derived CDR1 and CDR2 are MNHEY and SVGEGT. V lost 4 bases, J lost 8 bases, and 21 bases lay in between. The CDR3 extends over 16 amino acids. CDR3 loop: CASSFLLGANLYEQFF. In DNA form, the CDR3 reads TGTGCCAGCAGTTTCCTATTGGGGGCAAATTTGTATGAGCAGTTCTTC.

This clonotype was seen repeatedly, ten times or more. V is TRBV5-6 and J is TRBJ2-3; possibly TRBD1 for D (5 bases). Per the germline V gene, CDR1 is SGHDT and CDR2 is YYEEEE. V was shortened by 7 bases and J by 0 bases, with 18 bases between the two germline ends. The CDR3 loop spans 16 amino acids. The chain's CDR3 is CASGQGPGWSTDTQYF. The CDR3 DNA is TGTGCCAGCGGACAAGGGCCAGGGTGGAGCACAGATACGCAGTATTTT.

The sample holds a few counts of this clonotype. The chain's CDR3 is CASSPGISTDTQYF. The CDR3 bases are TGTGCCAGCTCACCAGGGATATCAACAGATACGCAGTATTTT. The chain links TRBV18 to TRBJ2-3, with no clear D. This CDR3 spans 14 amino acids. Germline V lookup: CDR1 KGHSH, CDR2 LQKENI. Trimming left V 2 bases short and J 3 bases short, with 9 bases between.

This clonotype was recorded at least ten times. The CDR3 DNA reads as TGTGCCATCAGTGGGACAGGGCTAGAGACCCAGTACTTC. This encodes CAISGTGLETQYF. The rearrangement links TRBV10-3 to TRBJ2-5; TRBD1 aligns across 8 bases. The CDR3 has 13 residues. CDR1 and CDR2 (germline): ENHRY, SYGVKD. Unmatched junction bases numbered 2, after V lost 4 bases and J lost 4 bases.

Ten or more counts support this clonotype. The rearrangement links TRBV4-2 to TRBJ2-3, with TRBD2 identical over 13 bases. In germline, CDR1 is LGHNA, CDR2 YNFKEQ. J lost 5 bases, V lost 1 base, and 3 bases had no gene match. The CDR3 runs 16 residues. The CDR3 region is CASSQGLAGGGDTQYF. DNA of the CDR3: TGTGCCAGCAGCCAAGGACTAGCGGGGGGAGGAGATACGCAGTATTTT.

This clonotype has only a few counts. The chain joins TRBV6-5 to TRBJ2-3; D perhaps matches TRBD2 (5 bases). Germline CDR1 is MNHEY and CDR2 is SVGAGI. V lost 0 bases to trimming and J lost 4 bases, with 17 bases between them. The CDR3 has 17 amino acids. The DNA of the CDR3 is TGTGCCAGCAGTTACTCGACTAACTTGGATCGCGCAGATACGCAGTATTTT. Translation: CASSYSTNLDRADTQYF.

The V gene is TRBV28, the J gene TRBJ2-1; 7 bases line up with TRBD2. The V and J ends lost 10 bases and 0 bases, in that order; junction bases with no gene match: 15. CDR1 MDHEN and CDR2 SYDVKM come from the germline V gene. The CDR3 has 17 residues. CDR3 amino acids: CATRGGSLAVSYNEQFF. The CDR3 coding sequence is TGTGCCACCAGAGGAGGAAGCCTAGCGGTCTCCTACAATGAGCAGTTCTTC.

This clonotype occurred a few times. V and J are TRBV5-6 and TRBJ2-3, with TRBD2 matching 10 bases. CDR3 length: 17 amino acids. Germline V lookup: CDR1 SGHDT, CDR2 YYEEEE. J lost 4 bases, V lost 4 bases, and 12 bases had no gene match. CDR3 sequence: CASSLELAGVFPDTQYF. Here the CDR3 DNA reads TGTGCCAGCAGCCTAGAGCTAGCGGGAGTGTTCCCAGATACGCAGTATTTT.